Listed below are T cell receptor beta chains from one sample, sequenced in a study of cytomegalovirus exposure and HLA in healthy donors. Assay used: immunoSEQ multiplex PCR; TCRdb lists only in-frame clones, some missing. The sample shows about 120,000 clones, 80% of them seen only once. The material sequenced was PBMCs. The receptor set was obtained from a female donor in good health and CMV-seropositive. Each CDR3 is given with its conserved first and last residue. Fields, in order: CDR3 DNA, CDR3 protein, clone size, J gene, D gene, V gene. A D gene is named only where the DNA matches it firmly. Clone size, where shown, is once, few, many, or a class for clones that have expanded.

TGTGCCAGCAGGGACAGCTCTGGGGCCAACGTCCTGACTTTC	CASRDSSGANVLTF	.	TRBJ2-6	.	TRBV7-9
TGTGCCAGCAGCCCCCGGACAGGGGGGTACAATGAGCAGTTCTTC	CASSPRTGGYNEQFF	.	TRBJ2-1	TRBD1	TRBV9
TGTGCCATCAGCGGCTTCCGGGTACCAGATCAGCCCCAGCATTTT	CAISGFRVPDQPQHF	.	TRBJ1-5	.	TRBV10-3
TGTTCCAGCAGCTCCCGGGACAAGAACACTGAAGCTTTCTTT	CSSSSRDKNTEAFF	.	TRBJ1-1	.	TRBV7-9
TGTGCCAGCAGTTACTCGAGAATCGCGGACACTGAAGCTTTCTTT	CASSYSRIADTEAFF	.	TRBJ1-1	.	TRBV6-5
TGTGCCAGCAGCGTAACCCCTAGCGGGGGCGAGAACACCGGGGAGCTGTTTTTT	CASSVTPSGGENTGELFF	few	TRBJ2-2	TRBD2	TRBV9
TGTGCCAGCAGCCCCCGCTTTACGGGCGGGGAGCTGTTTTTT	CASSPRFTGGELFF	.	TRBJ2-2	.	TRBV7-3
TGCGCCAGCAGCTTGGGGACAAGTAACTATGGCTACACCTTC	CASSLGTSNYGYTF	once	TRBJ1-2	.	TRBV5-1
TGTGCCAGCTCACCACAGAGAAACAATGAGCAGTTCTTC	CASSPQRNNEQFF	.	TRBJ2-1	.	TRBV18
TGTGCCAGCAGCTTTAGCGGGGGTGACTACGAGCAGTACTTC	CASSFSGGDYEQYF	.	TRBJ2-7	TRBD2	TRBV7-2
TGTGCCAGCAGCGGGACAGGGATTCCCAACTATGGCTACACCTTC	CASSGTGIPNYGYTF	.	TRBJ1-2	TRBD1	TRBV5-6
TGTGCCAGCAGCCGTCTGAGTCAGGGCACAGATACGCAGTATTTT	CASSRLSQGTDTQYF	.	TRBJ2-3	.	TRBV7-9
TGCGCCAGCAGAGCCGACGGGGAGCTGTTTTTT	CASRADGELFF	.	TRBJ2-2	.	TRBV4-1
TGTGCCAGCAGCCTGGGACTAGCGGGGGCCAACCCCACAGATACGCAGTATTTT	CASSLGLAGANPTDTQYF	.	TRBJ2-3	TRBD2	TRBV6-9
TGCGCCAGCAGCGGGGGGGCGATCAGGGGAACTGAAGCTTTCTTT	CASSGGAIRGTEAFF	.	TRBJ1-1	.	TRBV5-1